This T cell receptor (beta chain) was captured by sequencing in a study of blood T cell repertoires in COVID-19. Trimming took 6 bases from V and 4 from J; bases not matched to a gene: 3. Germline V gene data show CDR1 as MNHNY and CDR2 as SVGAGI (reference sequence). The CDR3 runs to 13 residues. The assay was immunoSEQ multiplex PCR, and TCRdb's table has in-frame clones only and misses some. The table has about 120,000 clones, about 86% seen once. What was sequenced was peripheral blood. The receptor's source is a man older than 75 with active or convalescent COVID-19. The J gene is TRBJ1-5, the V gene TRBV6-6, with 7 bases lining up with TRBD1. The CDR3 spells CASRGQVNQPQHF. The CDR3 DNA is TGTGCCAGCAGAGGACAGGTTAATCAGCCCCAGCATTTT.